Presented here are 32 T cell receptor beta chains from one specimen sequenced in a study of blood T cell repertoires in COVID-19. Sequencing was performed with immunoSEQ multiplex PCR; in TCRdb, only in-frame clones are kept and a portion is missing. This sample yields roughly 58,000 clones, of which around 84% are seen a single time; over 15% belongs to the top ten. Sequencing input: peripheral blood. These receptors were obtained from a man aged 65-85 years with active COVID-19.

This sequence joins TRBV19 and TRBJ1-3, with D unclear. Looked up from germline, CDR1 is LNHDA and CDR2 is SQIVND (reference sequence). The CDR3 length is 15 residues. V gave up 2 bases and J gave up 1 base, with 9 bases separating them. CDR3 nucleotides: TGTGCCAGTAGTATACCGACACCTTCTGGAAACACCATATATTTT. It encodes CASSIPTPSGNTIYF.

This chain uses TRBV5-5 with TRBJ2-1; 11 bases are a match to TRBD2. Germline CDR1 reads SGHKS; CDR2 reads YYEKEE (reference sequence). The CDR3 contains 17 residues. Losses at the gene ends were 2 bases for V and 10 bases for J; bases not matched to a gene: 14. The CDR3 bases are TGTGCCAGCAGCTTAAGGAGCGACGGGACTAGCGGAGGAGAGCAGTTCTTC. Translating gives CASSLRSDGTSGGEQFF.

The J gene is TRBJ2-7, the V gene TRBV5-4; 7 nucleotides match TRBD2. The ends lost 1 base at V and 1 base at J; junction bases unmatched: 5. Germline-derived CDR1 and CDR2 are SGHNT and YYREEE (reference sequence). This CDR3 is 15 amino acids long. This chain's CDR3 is CASSLRVAGSYEQYF. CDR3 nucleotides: TGTGCCAGCAGCTTGAGAGTAGCGGGTTCCTACGAGCAGTACTTC.

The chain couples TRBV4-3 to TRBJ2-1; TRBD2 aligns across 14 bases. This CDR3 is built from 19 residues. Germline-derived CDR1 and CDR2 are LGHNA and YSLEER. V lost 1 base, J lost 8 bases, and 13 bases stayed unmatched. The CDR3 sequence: CASSQVAGGLAGVRDEQFF. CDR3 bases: TGCGCCAGCAGCCAAGTGGCGGGGGGACTAGCGGGAGTACGGGATGAGCAGTTCTTC.

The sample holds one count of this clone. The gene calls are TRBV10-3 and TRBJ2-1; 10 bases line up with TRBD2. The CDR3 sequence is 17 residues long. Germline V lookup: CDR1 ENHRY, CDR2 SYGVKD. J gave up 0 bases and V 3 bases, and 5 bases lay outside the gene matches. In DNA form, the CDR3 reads TGTGCCATCAGTGAAGGGAGCGGGAGGGTCTCCTACAATGAGCAGTTCTTC. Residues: CAISEGSGRVSYNEQFF.

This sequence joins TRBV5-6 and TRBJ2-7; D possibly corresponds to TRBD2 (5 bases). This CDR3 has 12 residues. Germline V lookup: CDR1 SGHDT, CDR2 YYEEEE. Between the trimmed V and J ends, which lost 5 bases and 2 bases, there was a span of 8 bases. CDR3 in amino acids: CASREGAYEQYF. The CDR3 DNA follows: TGTGCCAGCAGAGAGGGAGCCTACGAGCAGTACTTC.

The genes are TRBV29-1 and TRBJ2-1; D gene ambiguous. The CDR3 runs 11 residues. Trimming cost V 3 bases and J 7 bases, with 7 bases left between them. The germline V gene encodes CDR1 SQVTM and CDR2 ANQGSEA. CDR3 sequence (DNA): TGCAGCGTTGAGTCGGTTAATGAGCAGTTCTTC. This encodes CSVESVNEQFF.

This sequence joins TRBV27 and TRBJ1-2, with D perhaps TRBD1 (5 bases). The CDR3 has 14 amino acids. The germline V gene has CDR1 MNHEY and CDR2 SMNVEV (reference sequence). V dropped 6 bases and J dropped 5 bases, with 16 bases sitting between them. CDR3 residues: CASRPSGSEYGYTF. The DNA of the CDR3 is TGTGCCAGCAGACCTTCAGGGTCCGAGTATGGCTACACCTTC.

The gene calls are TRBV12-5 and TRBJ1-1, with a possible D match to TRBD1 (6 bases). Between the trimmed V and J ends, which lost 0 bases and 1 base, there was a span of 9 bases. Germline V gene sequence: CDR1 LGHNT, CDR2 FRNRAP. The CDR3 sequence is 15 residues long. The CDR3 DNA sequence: TGTGCTAGTGGTTTGGTGCGAGGGGGGAACACTGAAGCTTTCTTT. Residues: CASGLVRGGNTEAFF.

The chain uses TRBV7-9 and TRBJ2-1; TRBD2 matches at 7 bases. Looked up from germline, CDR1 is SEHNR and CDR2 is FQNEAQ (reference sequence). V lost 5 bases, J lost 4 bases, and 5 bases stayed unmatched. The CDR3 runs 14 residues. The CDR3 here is CASSPASGYNEQFF. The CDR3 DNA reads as TGTGCCAGCAGCCCCGCTAGCGGTTACAATGAGCAGTTCTTC.

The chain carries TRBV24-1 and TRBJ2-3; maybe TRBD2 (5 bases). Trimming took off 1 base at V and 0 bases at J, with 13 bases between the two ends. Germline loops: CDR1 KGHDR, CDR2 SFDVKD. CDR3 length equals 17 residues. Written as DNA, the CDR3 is TGTGCCACCAGTGATTTCGGGGAATCACCTAGCACAGATACGCAGTATTTT. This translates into CATSDFGESPSTDTQYF.

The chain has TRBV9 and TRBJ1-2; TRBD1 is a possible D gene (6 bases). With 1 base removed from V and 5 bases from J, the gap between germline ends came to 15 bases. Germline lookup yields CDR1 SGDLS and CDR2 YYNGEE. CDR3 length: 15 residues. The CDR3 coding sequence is TGTGCCAGCAGCGTACGAGGGGGGGATATATATGGCTACACCTTC. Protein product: CASSVRGGDIYGYTF.

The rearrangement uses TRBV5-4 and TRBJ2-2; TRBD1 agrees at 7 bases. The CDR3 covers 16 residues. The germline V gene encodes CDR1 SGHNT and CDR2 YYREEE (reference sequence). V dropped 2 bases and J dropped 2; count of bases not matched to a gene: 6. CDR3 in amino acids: CASSFSTGTNTGELFF. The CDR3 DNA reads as TGTGCCAGCAGCTTTTCGACAGGGACCAACACCGGGGAGCTGTTTTTT.

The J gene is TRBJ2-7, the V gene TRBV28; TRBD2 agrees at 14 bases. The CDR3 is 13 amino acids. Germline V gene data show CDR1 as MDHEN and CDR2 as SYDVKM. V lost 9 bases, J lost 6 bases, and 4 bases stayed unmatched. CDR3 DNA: TGTGCCAGTTCGACTAGCGGGAGGGCCGAGCAGTACTTC. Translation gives CASSTSGRAEQYF.

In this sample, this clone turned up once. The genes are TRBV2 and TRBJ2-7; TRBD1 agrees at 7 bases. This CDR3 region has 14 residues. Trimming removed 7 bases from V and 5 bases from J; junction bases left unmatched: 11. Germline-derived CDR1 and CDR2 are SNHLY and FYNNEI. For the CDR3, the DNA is TGTGCCAGCACCCTACAGGGGTCCGGGAACGAGCAGTACTTC. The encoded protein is CASTLQGSGNEQYF.

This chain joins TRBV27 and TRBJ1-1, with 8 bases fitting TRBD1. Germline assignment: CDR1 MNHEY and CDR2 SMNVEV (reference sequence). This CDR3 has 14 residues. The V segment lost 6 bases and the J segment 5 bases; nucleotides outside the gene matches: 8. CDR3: CASSPNRGRTEAFF. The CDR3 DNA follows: TGTGCCAGCAGCCCTAACAGGGGGAGGACTGAAGCTTTCTTT.

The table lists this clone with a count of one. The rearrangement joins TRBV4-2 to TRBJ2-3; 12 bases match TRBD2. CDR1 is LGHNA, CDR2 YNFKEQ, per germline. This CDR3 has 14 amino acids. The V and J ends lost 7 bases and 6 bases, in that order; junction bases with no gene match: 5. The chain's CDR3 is CASKSSGRGDTQYF. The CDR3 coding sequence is TGTGCCAGCAAGTCTAGCGGGAGGGGCGATACGCAGTATTTT.

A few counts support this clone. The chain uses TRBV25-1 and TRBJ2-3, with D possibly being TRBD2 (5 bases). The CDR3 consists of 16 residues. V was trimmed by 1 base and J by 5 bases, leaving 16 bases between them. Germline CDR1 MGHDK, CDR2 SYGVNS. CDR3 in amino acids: CASSELSGSKGDTQYF. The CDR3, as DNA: TGTGCCAGCAGTGAATTAAGTGGGAGTAAAGGAGATACGCAGTATTTT.

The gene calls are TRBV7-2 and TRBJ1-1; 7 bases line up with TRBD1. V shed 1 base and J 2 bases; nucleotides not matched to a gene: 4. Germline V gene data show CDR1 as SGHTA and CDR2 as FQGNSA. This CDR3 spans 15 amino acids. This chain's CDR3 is CASSLVGTDNTEAFF. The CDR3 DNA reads TGTGCCAGCAGCTTAGTTGGGACAGACAACACTGAAGCTTTCTTT.

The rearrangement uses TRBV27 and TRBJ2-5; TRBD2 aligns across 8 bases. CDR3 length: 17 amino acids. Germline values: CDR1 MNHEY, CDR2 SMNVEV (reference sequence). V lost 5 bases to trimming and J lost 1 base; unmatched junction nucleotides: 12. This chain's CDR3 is CASSPRLSGSGQETQYF. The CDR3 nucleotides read TGTGCCAGCAGTCCCCGACTGAGCGGGAGTGGCCAAGAGACCCAGTACTTC.

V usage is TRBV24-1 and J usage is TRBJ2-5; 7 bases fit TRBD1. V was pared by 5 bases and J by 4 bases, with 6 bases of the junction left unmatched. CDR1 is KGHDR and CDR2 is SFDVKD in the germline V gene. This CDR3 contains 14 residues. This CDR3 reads CATSAHTGVETQYF. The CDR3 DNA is TGTGCCACCAGTGCTCATACAGGGGTAGAGACCCAGTACTTC.

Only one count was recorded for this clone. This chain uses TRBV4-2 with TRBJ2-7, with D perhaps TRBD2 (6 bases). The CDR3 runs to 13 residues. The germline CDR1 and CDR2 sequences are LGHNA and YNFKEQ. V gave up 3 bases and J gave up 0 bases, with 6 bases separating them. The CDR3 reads CASSQTSSYEQYF. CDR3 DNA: TGTGCCAGCAGCCAGACTAGCTCCTACGAGCAGTACTTC.

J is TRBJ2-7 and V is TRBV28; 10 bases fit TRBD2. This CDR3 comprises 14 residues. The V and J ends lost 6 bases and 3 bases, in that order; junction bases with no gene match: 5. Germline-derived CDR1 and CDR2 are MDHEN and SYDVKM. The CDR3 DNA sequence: TGTGCCAGCAGCCCCGGGACTAGCGTCTACGAGCAGTACTTC. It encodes CASSPGTSVYEQYF.

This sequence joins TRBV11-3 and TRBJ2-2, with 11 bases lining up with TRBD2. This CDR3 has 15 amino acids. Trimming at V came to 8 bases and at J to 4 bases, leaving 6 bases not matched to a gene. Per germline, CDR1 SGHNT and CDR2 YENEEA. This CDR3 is CASQSTSGSTGELFF. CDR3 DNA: TGTGCCAGCCAAAGCACTAGCGGGAGCACCGGGGAGCTGTTTTTT.

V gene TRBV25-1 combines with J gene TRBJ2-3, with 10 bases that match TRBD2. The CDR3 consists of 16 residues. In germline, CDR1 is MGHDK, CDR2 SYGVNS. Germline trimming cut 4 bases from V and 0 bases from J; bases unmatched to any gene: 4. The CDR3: CASSVGLALSTDTQYF. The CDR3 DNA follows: TGTGCCAGCAGTGTGGGACTAGCGCTAAGCACAGATACGCAGTATTTT.

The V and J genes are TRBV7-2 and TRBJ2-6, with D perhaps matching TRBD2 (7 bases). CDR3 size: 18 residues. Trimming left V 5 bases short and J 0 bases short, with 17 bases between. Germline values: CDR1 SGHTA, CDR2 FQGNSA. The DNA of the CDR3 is TGTGCCAGCAGCCTAGGGGGGGGCGGTTTCTCTGGGGCCAACGTCCTGACTTTC. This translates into CASSLGGGGFSGANVLTF. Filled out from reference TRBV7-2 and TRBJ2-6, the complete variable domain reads GAGVSQSPSNKVTEKGKDVELRCDPISGHTALYWYRQSLGQGLEFLIYFQGNSAPDKSGLPSDRFSAERTGGSVSTLTIQRTQQEDSAVYLCASSLGGGGFSGANVLTFGAGSRLTVL.

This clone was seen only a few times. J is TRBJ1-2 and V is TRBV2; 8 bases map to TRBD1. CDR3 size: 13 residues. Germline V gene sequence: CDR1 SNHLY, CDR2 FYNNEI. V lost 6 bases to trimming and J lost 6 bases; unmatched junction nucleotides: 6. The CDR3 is CASRTGAADGYTF. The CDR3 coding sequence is TGTGCCAGCAGGACAGGGGCCGCGGATGGCTACACCTTC.

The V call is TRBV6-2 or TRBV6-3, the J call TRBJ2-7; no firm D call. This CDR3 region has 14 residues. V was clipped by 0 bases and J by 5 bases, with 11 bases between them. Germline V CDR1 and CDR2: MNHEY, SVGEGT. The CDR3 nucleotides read TGTGCCAGCAGTTACTCGTGGGTTCTAGACGAGCAGTACTTC. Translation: CASSYSWVLDEQYF.

The CDR3 coding sequence is TGCAGCTCTCGGGAGACGGGTGAAGCTTTCTTT. Amino acid sequence: CSSRETGEAFF. The V call is TRBV29-1, the J call TRBJ1-1; D not resolved. Trimming pared 8 bases from V and 7 bases from J, leaving 14 bases between. This CDR3 has 11 residues. The V gene's germline CDR1 is SQVTM and CDR2 ANQGSEA.

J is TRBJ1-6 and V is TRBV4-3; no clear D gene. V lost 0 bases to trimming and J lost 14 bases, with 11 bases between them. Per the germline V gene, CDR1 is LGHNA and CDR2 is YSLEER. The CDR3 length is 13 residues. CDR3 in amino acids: CASSQDSAGALHF. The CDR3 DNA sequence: TGCGCCAGCAGCCAAGATTCGGCGGGAGCCCTCCACTTT.

CDR3 coding DNA: TGTGCCAGTAGTATAGCGGTGGGGCTAGCGGACACCGGGGAGCTGTTTTTT. This encodes CASSIAVGLADTGELFF. The V call is TRBV19, the J call TRBJ2-2; 7 bases fit TRBD2. After removal of 1 base from V and 3 bases from J, the junction contained 8 bases not matched to a gene. There are 17 residues in the CDR3. CDR1 is LNHDA, CDR2 SQIVND, per germline (reference sequence).

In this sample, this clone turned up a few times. The CDR3 protein is CASSLEQGATEAFF. CDR3 DNA sequence: TGTGCCAGCAGCTTGGAACAGGGGGCTACTGAAGCTTTCTTT. This rearrangement joins TRBV5-4 to TRBJ1-1; 9 bases are shared with TRBD1. Germline V CDR1 and CDR2: SGHNT, YYREEE (reference sequence). V shed 0 bases and J 5 bases; nucleotides not matched to a gene: 2. The CDR3 covers 14 residues.